This T cell receptor beta chain was identified during a study of T cell responses to AZD1222 COVID-19 vaccine. The overall study: Pooled together were second doses at about 4 or about 12 weeks.

Clones were read by immunoSEQ multiplex PCR, and TCRdb kept only the in-frame ones, dropping some. The sample lists fewer than 200,000 clones, over 80% seen once, with about 1.9% in the top ten. Germline CDR1 MNHEY, CDR2 SVGEGT. Between the trimmed V and J ends, which lost 6 bases and 0 bases, there was a span of 36 bases. The CDR3 covers 22 residues. The input for sequencing was peripheral blood, taken on day 0 of AZD1222 vaccination. This clonotype was sampled from an adult in good health. The chain links TRBV6-2 or TRBV6-3 to TRBJ2-7; D may be TRBD2 (6 bases). The CDR3 DNA reads TGTGCCAGCAGCCTACACTTTCCGCTCAAGAGCGGGTCCACTACTATCTCCTACGAGCAGTACTTC. It specifies CASSLHFPLKSGSTTISYEQYF.